This entry concerns a single T cell receptor beta chain. No antigen is known for it. Per-base qualities were not stored, and no clone one base away is much larger. TCRbeta CDR3 regions were amplified from genomic DNA using the immunoSEQ Assay, a bias-controlled multiplex PCR. Under the source paper's analysis protocol: Nucleated cell counts per sample were estimated from amplification of reference gene primers within the assay. Sequence reads were collapsed and filtered to measure the absolute abundance of every unique TCRbeta CDR3 rearrangement. For each sample, productive Simpson clonality was calculated by taking the square root of Simpson's diversity index across productive rearrangements. TCRdb mirrors the immuneACCESS table, restricted to in-frame sequences. Some clones are absent from its copies; in checked studies, under half trace to an unresolved V gene, and the reason for the others is unknown. V, J and clone size derive from that table, while D and trimming were established from the DNA sequence. Counted in this sample were about 480,000 clones; around 89% of them appeared once. About 4.5% of the sample is held by the ten biggest clonotypes.

This sample is part of a study of blood T cell repertoires in COVID-19 (dated by TCRdb to the early 2020s). Some background on the complete study: Collaborator samples came from the United States, Italy and Spain and covered acute and convalescent phases of COVID-19. HLA class I and class II types, where available, came from metadata supplied by the sample provider rather than from assay-based typing. Subjects who had been exposed to COVID-19, were actively infected with it, or had recovered from it provided the deeply sampled blood TCRbeta repertoires that made up the dataset. The prospective study material was composed of cDNA or gDNA derived from T cells, B-cell-depleted T cells, or PBMCs. The repertoires were released in a freely available public database meant as a resource for research on the immune response to SARS-CoV-2. Sample metadata almost always included a de-identified subject ID, COVID-19 status, age in years and sex. The samples were drawn from two sources: the first 160 participants of the ongoing ImmuneRACE study, and fewer than 1,500 subjects contributed by 6 global collaborators.

Each collaborating institution followed its own protocols to collect whole blood in K2EDTA tubes. For TCRbeta analysis, collaborators shipped samples as frozen whole blood, isolated PBMCs, or DNA extracted from either of those sample types. V loses 4 bases at its end and J loses 2 bases; junction bases beyond the gene matches: 4. Spanning cysteine to phenylalanine, the CDR3 consists of 14 amino acids. CDR3 DNA is the only sequence kept; it has 42 bases, read in frame from the first base. Sequences SGHRS (CDR1) and YFSETQ (CDR2) are obtained from the germline V gene. Results the study describes overall, beyond this receptor: The quantity of clinical and demographic metadata differed by source and by participant and was supplied without curation.

The sequence was obtained from a woman younger than 45 with acute or convalescent COVID-19. In this chain, TRBV5-1 is recombined with TRBJ1-2; TRBD1 lines up with 8 middle nucleotides. What was sequenced was peripheral blood. In nucleotide form, the sequence is TGCGCCAGCAGCGGACAGGGACCGAACTATGGCTACACCTTC. It specifies CASSGQGPNYGYTF.